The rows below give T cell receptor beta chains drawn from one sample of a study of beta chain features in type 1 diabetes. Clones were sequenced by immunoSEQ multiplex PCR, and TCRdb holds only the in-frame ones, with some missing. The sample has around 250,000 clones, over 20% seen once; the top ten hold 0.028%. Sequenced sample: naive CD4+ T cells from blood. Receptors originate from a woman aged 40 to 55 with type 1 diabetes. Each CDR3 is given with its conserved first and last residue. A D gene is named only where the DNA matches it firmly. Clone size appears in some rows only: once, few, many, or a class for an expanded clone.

CDR3: CASSLSRVAYNEQFF
DNA: TGTGCCAGCAGCTTAAGCAGGGTAGCCTACAATGAGCAGTTCTTC
D: -
size: few
J: TRBJ2-1
V: TRBV7-3

CDR3: CASSWDRGSETQYF
DNA: TGTGCCAGCAGCTGGGACAGGGGCAGTGAGACCCAGTACTTC
D: TRBD1
size: -
J: TRBJ2-5
V: TRBV7-9

CDR3: CASSQDGAGLSYNEQFF
DNA: TGCGCCAGCAGCCAAGATGGGGCCGGGCTATCCTACAATGAGCAGTTCTTC
D: -
size: -
J: TRBJ2-1
V: TRBV4-1

CDR3: CASSRTQGATEAFF
DNA: TGTGCCAGCAGCCGGACACAGGGGGCGACTGAAGCTTTCTTT
D: TRBD1
size: few
J: TRBJ1-1
V: TRBV7-6

CDR3: CATSRAGSTGELFF
DNA: TGTGCCACCAGCAGAGCGGGGAGCACCGGGGAGCTGTTTTTT
D: -
size: few
J: TRBJ2-2
V: TRBV15

CDR3: CASSQVNVGLAGVDTQYF
DNA: TGCGCCAGCAGCCAAGTGAATGTCGGGCTAGCGGGAGTCGATACGCAGTATTTT
D: TRBD2
size: few
J: TRBJ2-3
V: TRBV4-3

CDR3: CASGRGTYGDEQYF
DNA: TGTGCCAGCGGTAGAGGGACATACGGCGACGAGCAGTACTTC
D: -
size: few
J: TRBJ2-7
V: TRBV2

CDR3: CASSQSNQPQHF
DNA: TGTGCCAGCAGCCAGTCGAATCAGCCCCAGCATTTT
D: -
size: -
J: TRBJ1-5
V: TRBV28

CDR3: CASSAPGTGLSPLHF
DNA: TGTGCCAGCAGCGCCCCCGGGACAGGGCTTTCACCCCTCCACTTT
D: TRBD1
size: few
J: TRBJ1-6
V: TRBV9

CDR3: CASSPRQGRTGELFF
DNA: TGTGCCAGCAGCCCCCGACAGGGAAGGACCGGGGAGCTGTTTTTT
D: TRBD1
size: -
J: TRBJ2-2
V: TRBV7-9

CDR3: CASSAGTGGNTEAFF
DNA: TGTGCCAGCTCCGCCGGGACAGGGGGTAACACTGAAGCTTTCTTT
D: TRBD1
size: few
J: TRBJ1-1
V: TRBV18

CDR3: CSVGRVNTIYF
DNA: TGCAGCGTTGGCAGGGTCAACACCATATATTTT
D: -
size: -
J: TRBJ1-3
V: TRBV29-1

CDR3: CASSLSRRGEKLFF
DNA: TGTGCCAGCAGTTTATCCAGGCGGGGGGAAAAACTGTTTTTT
D: -
size: -
J: TRBJ1-4
V: TRBV27